The present T cell receptor beta chain was sequenced within a study of multiple sclerosis patients with progressive multifocal leukoencephalopathy. This CDR3 is built from 13 residues. In germline, CDR1 is SGHTS, CDR2 YDEGEE. V was clipped by 0 bases and J by 6 bases, with 6 bases between them. As to time point: before natalizumab initiation. Profiling relied on immunoSEQ multiplex PCR, and the TCRdb table lists in-frame clones only, not all of them. This table holds 25,000 to 35,000 clones, 80% to 95% found once. The sequenced sample consisted of PBMCs. The receptor's source is a man aged 30 to 39 with multiple sclerosis. This rearrangement joins TRBV5-8 to TRBJ2-2; D uncertain. The DNA for the CDR3 is TGTGCCAGCAGCTTGGTCGGCCCCGGGGAGCTGTTTTTT. This translates into CASSLVGPGELFF.